Shown below are 2 T cell receptor beta chains from a single sample sequenced in a study of T cells in Graves' hyperthyroidism and ophthalmopathy. What was amplified from RNA transcripts were TCR beta CDR3 regions. With the HTBI primer set, the TCR CDR3 went through a first round of RT-PCR. TCRdb called the multiplex PCR reads again in MiXCR, with one record for every CDR3 protein. This table has about 210,000 distinct CDR3 sequences, roughly 18% appearing once. Sequencing was carried out using blood. These receptors were collected from a man between 50 and 59 years old with Graves' hyperthyroidism.

This chain uses TRBV16 with TRBJ1-1; D not resolved. The CDR3 is 14 amino acids. Per germline, CDR1 KGHSY and CDR2 FQNENV. V was trimmed by 0 bases and J by 8 bases, leaving 13 bases between them. The CDR3 loop reads CASSQSNLGGEAFF. The CDR3 DNA reads TGTGCCAGCAGCCAATCGAATCTGGGCGGCGAAGCTTTCTTT.

The chain uses TRBV29-1 and TRBJ1-1; possible D gene TRBD1, 6 bases. The V gene's germline CDR1 is SQVTM and CDR2 ANQGSEA. CDR3 length: 13 amino acids. V lost 8 bases and J lost 5, with 18 bases in between. The DNA for the CDR3 is TGCAGCACCCGGCAGGGGAGGGGTACTGAAGCTTTCTTT. Translating it yields CSTRQGRGTEAFF.